This T cell receptor (beta chain) was found in a study of blood T cell repertoires in COVID-19. The wider study: Material from acute and convalescent COVID-19 was sourced from the United States, Italy and Spain. T cells, B-cell-depleted T cells, or PBMCs supplied cDNA or gDNA.

Original handling: Reference gene primer amplification yielded estimated nucleated cell counts. Sequencing was performed with immunoSEQ multiplex PCR; in TCRdb, only in-frame clones are kept and a portion is missing. V and J calls and clone size are given by that table; D and trimming were obtained from the DNA. The data hold about 28,000 clones, with roughly 87% observed a single time. Germline values: CDR1 SGHAT, CDR2 FQNNGV. This CDR3 has 19 residues. The junction had 14 bases not matched to a gene; V was cut back by 3 bases and J by 1 base. This receptor was obtained from a human donor in a cohort sampled during active COVID-19. What was sequenced was peripheral blood. The gene calls are TRBV11-2 and TRBJ2-7, with 11 positions matching TRBD2. The CDR3 loop is CASSFKTSGLAGYSYEQYF. CDR3 DNA: TGTGCCAGCAGCTTTAAGACTTCCGGACTAGCGGGTTATTCCTACGAGCAGTACTTC.